These 2 T cell receptor beta chains were all obtained from the same sample, sequenced in a study of shared clonotypes between healthy human individuals. TCRdb's table, derived via immunoSEQ multiplex PCR, lists solely in-frame clones and lacks some. The data show 330,000 or so clones, less than 75% seen once. Sequenced: memory CD4+ T cells sorted from blood. Subset in this sample: CD45RA-negative fraction. These receptors were taken from a man younger than 40 in good health.

V usage is TRBV7-8 and J usage is TRBJ2-5; TRBD2 is a possible D gene (6 bases). V lost 5 bases and J 9 bases, leaving 22 bases between the germline ends. Germline assignment: CDR1 SGHVS and CDR2 FQNEAQ. The CDR3 contains 15 residues. CDR3 sequence: CASSPGGGVTRPQYF. CDR3 coding DNA: TGTGCCAGCAGCCCCGGAGGAGGGGTGACGAGACCCCAGTACTTC. Full variable domain (outside the CDR3, taken from reference TRBV7-8 and TRBJ2-5): GAGVSQSPRYKVAKRGQDVALRCDPISGHVSLFWYQQALGQGPEFLTYFQNEAQLDKSGLPSDRFFAERPEGSVSTLKIQRTQQEDSAVYLCASSPGGGVTRPQYFGPGTRLLVL.

The chain employs TRBV5-5 and TRBJ2-3; D unclear. Germline V CDR1 and CDR2: SGHKS, YYEKEE (reference sequence). The V and J ends lost 0 bases and 0 bases respectively, with 8 bases between them. The CDR3 consists of 15 residues. CDR3 sequence (DNA): TGTGCCAGCAGCTTGGTAGCTTCTAGCACAGATACGCAGTATTTT. Translation: CASSLVASSTDTQYF.